The 30 T cell receptor beta chains below were found in one sample sequenced in a study of beta chain features in type 1 diabetes. The antigens these receptors bind are not known. Findings and caveats of the study: People with Type 1 diabetes carried modestly yet significantly shorter TCRB CDR3s in all four CD4+ subsets.

Sequencing targeted expressed TCRB transcripts, as all isolated RNA had been reverse transcribed. The table came from immunoSEQ multiplex PCR; TCRdb's copy has only in-frame clones and leaves some out. The sample lists around 600,000 clones, roughly 12% seen once, with around 0.12% in the top ten. Source material: naive CD4+ T cells from blood. These receptors were collected from a man aged 30 to 39 with type 1 diabetes.

This clone was counted a few times. V usage is TRBV29-1 and J usage is TRBJ2-7; tentatively, D is TRBD1 (5 bases). Germline-derived CDR1 and CDR2 are SQVTM and ANQGSEA. V lost 5 bases and J 0 bases, leaving 14 bases between the germline ends. The CDR3 length is 14 residues. The CDR3 is CSVRLTGNSYEQYF. Here the CDR3 DNA reads TGCAGCGTTCGATTAACAGGCAACTCCTACGAGCAGTACTTC.

This clone showed up just a few times. V and J are TRBV19 and TRBJ1-2, with 9 nucleotides matching TRBD1. Trimming removed 5 bases from V and 1 base from J; junction bases left unmatched: 8. The CDR3 has 16 residues. Germline CDR1 LNHDA, CDR2 SQIVND (reference sequence). CDR3 sequence: CASSRPRTGVNYGYTF. In DNA, the CDR3 is TGTGCCAGTAGTCGTCCGCGGACAGGGGTTAACTATGGCTACACCTTC.

The J gene is TRBJ1-2, the V gene TRBV4-2; 8 bases match TRBD1. The CDR3 is 14 residues long. V lost 2 bases, J lost 3 bases, and 2 bases stayed unmatched. Germline values: CDR1 LGHNA, CDR2 YNFKEQ. The CDR3 here is CASSQPDRDYGYTF. CDR3 sequence (DNA): TGTGCCAGCAGCCAACCGGACAGGGACTATGGCTACACCTTC.

The chain joins TRBV4-1 to TRBJ2-3; D gene ambiguous. The germline V gene encodes CDR1 MGHRA and CDR2 YSYEKL. Trimming took off 1 base at V and 0 bases at J, with 14 bases between the two ends. This CDR3 has 17 residues. CDR3 sequence reads: CASSQVPRTSSTDTQYF. The CDR3 region has the DNA TGCGCCAGCAGCCAAGTTCCCCGGACCTCTAGCACAGATACGCAGTATTTT.

The chain employs TRBV2 and TRBJ2-5, with TRBD1 as a possible D gene (6 bases). The length of the CDR3 is 12 residues. Trimming took off 8 bases at V and 4 bases at J, with 11 bases between the two ends. Per the germline V gene, CDR1 is SNHLY and CDR2 is FYNNEI. In DNA form, the CDR3 reads TGTGCCAGCTCAGGGGAGTTAGAGACCCAGTACTTC. Its protein is CASSGELETQYF.

This clone was seen a handful of times. The chain carries TRBV29-1 and TRBJ1-2, with 8 bases matching TRBD1. Germline values: CDR1 SQVTM, CDR2 ANQGSEA. After removal of 6 bases from V and 4 bases from J, the junction contained 7 bases not matched to a gene. CDR3 length: 13 residues. The CDR3 sequence: CSVHHTGGYGYTF. The DNA of the CDR3 is TGCAGCGTACACCACACAGGGGGCTATGGCTACACCTTC.

This chain joins TRBV11-2 and TRBJ2-7; D remains unclear. Germline-derived CDR1 and CDR2 are SGHAT and FQNNGV. V was cut by 4 bases and J by 4 bases, with 8 bases left in between. The CDR3 is made up of 12 amino acids. CDR3 sequence reads: CASSSSAYEQYF. CDR3 sequence (DNA): TGTGCCAGCAGCTCCTCAGCTTACGAGCAGTACTTC.

The chain links TRBV2 to TRBJ2-5; the D is unclear. The CDR3 loop spans 12 amino acids. With 4 bases removed from V and 2 bases from J, the gap between germline ends came to 5 bases. The germline CDR1 and CDR2 sequences are SNHLY and FYNNEI. This CDR3 is CASSVQQETQYF. The CDR3 DNA sequence: TGTGCCAGCAGTGTACAGCAAGAGACCCAGTACTTC.

The chain carries TRBV2 and TRBJ1-2, with 7 bases that match TRBD1. Germline V gene data show CDR1 as SNHLY and CDR2 as FYNNEI. The CDR3 is 12 residues long. The J segment lost 4 bases and the V segment lost 7 bases, leaving 3 bases of the junction unmatched. In DNA, the CDR3 is TGTGCCAGCAAACAGGGGACCTATGGCTACACCTTC. Its protein is CASKQGTYGYTF.

The chain couples TRBV19 to TRBJ1-5; weak D call: TRBD1 (5 bases). The CDR3 has 15 residues. Trimming removed 5 bases from V and 4 bases from J, with 15 bases in between. Germline-derived CDR1 and CDR2 are LNHDA and SQIVND (reference sequence). This CDR3 is CASSPEGARNQPQHF. CDR3 sequence (DNA): TGTGCCAGTAGTCCCGAAGGGGCGCGGAATCAGCCCCAGCATTTT.

The J gene is TRBJ1-1, the V gene TRBV2, with TRBD1 as a possible D gene (5 bases). The CDR3 has 15 amino acids. Trimming removed 6 bases from V and 1 base from J, with 15 bases in between. CDR1 is SNHLY and CDR2 is FYNNEI in the germline V gene. The CDR3, as DNA: TGTGCCAGCAGCTCCCAGGGCGAAGGGAACACTGAAGCTTTCTTT. Protein sequence: CASSSQGEGNTEAFF.

The rearrangement links TRBV4-3 to TRBJ1-2; D ambiguous. The CDR3 contains 16 residues. Germline lookup yields CDR1 LGHNA and CDR2 YSLEER. The ends were cut back, 2 bases at V and 2 bases at J, with 15 bases in the middle. CDR3 amino acids: CASSQSDPFVNYGYTF. For the CDR3, the DNA is TGCGCCAGCAGCCAATCCGATCCATTCGTCAACTATGGCTACACCTTC.

This clone was recorded a few times. CDR3 in DNA: TGTGCTAGTGGCTCTAGCCCCAGGGGGCTGGACACTGAAGCTTTCTTT. This sequence encodes CASGSSPRGLDTEAFF. This chain links TRBV12-5 with TRBJ1-1; TRBD1 matches 8 bases. The J segment lost 3 bases and the V segment lost 6 bases, leaving 12 bases of the junction unmatched. The CDR3 runs 16 residues. Germline loops: CDR1 LGHNT, CDR2 FRNRAP.

The genes are TRBV4-3 and TRBJ1-1; TRBD1 agrees at 7 bases. The CDR3 has 16 amino acids. V shed 0 bases, J shed 4 bases, and the junction held 8 bases outside the gene matches. Germline V lookup: CDR1 LGHNA, CDR2 YSLEER. The CDR3 bases are TGCGCCAGCAGCCAAGATCGGCACAGGGGTGGCACTGAAGCTTTCTTT. Translated, it gives CASSQDRHRGGTEAFF.

The chain employs TRBV7-2 and TRBJ2-5; TRBD2 aligns across 9 bases. Germline assignment: CDR1 SGHTA and CDR2 FQGNSA. V lost 1 base and J lost 5; bases outside the gene matches: 8. This CDR3 is built from 16 residues. The CDR3 loop is CASSLESGGGAETQYF. CDR3 DNA sequence: TGTGCCAGCAGCTTAGAATCCGGCGGGGGGGCGGAGACCCAGTACTTC.

This clone was detected only a few times. CDR3 nucleotides: TGTGCCAGCAGCCCGGCAGCAACTACCTACGAGCAGTACTTC. Protein sequence: CASSPAATTYEQYF. The V call is TRBV7-3, the J call TRBJ2-7; no reliable D call. The CDR3 has 14 residues. Germline loops: CDR1 SGHTA, CDR2 FQGTGA. V lost 5 bases, J lost 2 bases, and 13 bases lay in between.

This clone was observed a handful of times. The rearrangement joins TRBV29-1 to TRBJ2-7, with a weak D call TRBD2 (5 bases). The CDR3 has 13 amino acids. CDR1 is SQVTM and CDR2 is ANQGSEA in the germline V gene. The V end was cut by 7 bases, the J end by 5 bases, with 18 bases between. CDR3 residues: CSARGSLPNEQYF. CDR3 nucleotide sequence: TGCAGCGCGCGAGGGAGCCTCCCCAACGAGCAGTACTTC.

The chain links TRBV6-5 to TRBJ1-2; the D gene is possibly TRBD1 (5 bases). The CDR3 covers 13 residues. The germline V and J ends were trimmed by 6 bases and 1 base, with 9 bases remaining between them. CDR1 is MNHEY and CDR2 is SVGAGI in the germline V gene. The CDR3 reads CASSQTVNYGYTF. The CDR3 DNA is TGTGCCAGCAGCCAGACAGTTAACTATGGCTACACCTTC.

This chain joins TRBV7-8 and TRBJ2-5; 7 bases align to TRBD2. This CDR3 spans 14 amino acids. V was pared by 8 bases and J by 2 bases, with 8 bases of the junction left unmatched. Germline assignment: CDR1 SGHVS and CDR2 FQNEAQ. In DNA, the CDR3 is TGTGCCAGCTGTAGAGGGACTATTCAAGAGACCCAGTACTTC. Residues: CASCRGTIQETQYF.

This clone was observed a few times. J is TRBJ2-1 and V is TRBV7-8; D is uncertain. This CDR3 contains 15 residues. Trimming stripped 6 bases from V and 2 bases from J, with 14 bases between. CDR1 SGHVS and CDR2 FQNEAQ come from the germline V gene. CDR3 in amino acids: CASSSSSLPYNEQFF. The CDR3 region has the DNA TGTGCCAGCAGTTCCTCTAGTCTTCCCTACAATGAGCAGTTCTTC.

The chain has TRBV29-1 and TRBJ1-4; 7 bases align to TRBD1. Germline V gives CDR1 SQVTM, CDR2 ANQGSEA. The V segment lost 4 bases and the J segment 2 bases; nucleotides outside the gene matches: 1. This CDR3 has 13 residues. CDR3 sequence reads: CSVVTGTNEKLFF. CDR3 DNA sequence: TGCAGCGTTGTGACAGGGACTAATGAAAAACTGTTTTTT.

The J gene is TRBJ2-7, the V gene TRBV10-3; D uncertain. Trimming removed 3 bases from V and 7 bases from J, with 7 bases in between. Germline CDR1 reads ENHRY; CDR2 reads SYGVKD. The CDR3 covers 11 residues. The CDR3 bases are TGTGCCATCAGTGACTACCATGAGCAGTACTTC. It encodes CAISDYHEQYF.

To note about this clone: The sample contains more than one DNA sequence encoding this CDR3. The chain couples TRBV4-3 to TRBJ1-4; tentative D call: TRBD1 (5 bases). Germline values: CDR1 LGHNA, CDR2 YSLEER. V was pared by 0 bases and J by 4 bases, with 9 bases between. The CDR3 loop spans 15 amino acids. The CDR3 protein is CASSQEGRSNEKLFF. CDR3 sequence (DNA): TGCGCCAGCAGCCAAGAGGGGCGTAGTAATGAAAAACTGTTTTTT.

The chain couples TRBV28 to TRBJ2-1; perhaps TRBD1 as D (5 bases). The germline V and J ends were trimmed by 6 bases and 11 bases, with 11 bases remaining between them. The CDR3 totals 11 residues. In germline, CDR1 is MDHEN, CDR2 SYDVKM. The CDR3 DNA sequence: TGTGCCAGCAGGGGGCAGGGAAAGCAGTTCTTC. This codes for CASRGQGKQFF. Full variable domain (rest looked up from reference TRBV28 and TRBJ2-1): DVKVTQSSRYLVKRTGEKVFLECVQDMDHENMFWYRQDPGLGLRLIYFSYDVKMKEKGDIPEGYSVSREKKERFSLILESASTNQTSMYLCASRGQGKQFFGPGTRLTVL.

The V gene is TRBV9, the J gene TRBJ1-5; TRBD1 matches 8 bases. The CDR3 has 14 residues. The V gene's germline CDR1 is SGDLS and CDR2 YYNGEE. The J segment lost 5 bases and the V segment lost 4 bases, leaving 5 bases of the junction unmatched. The CDR3 reads CASSPDREDQPQHF. DNA for the CDR3: TGTGCCAGCAGCCCGGACAGGGAGGATCAGCCCCAGCATTTT.

A note on this clone: Other DNA sequences in the same sample also yield this CDR3. This sequence joins TRBV2 and TRBJ2-7; D possibly corresponds to TRBD1 (6 bases). V was trimmed by 6 bases and J by 1 base, leaving 10 bases between them. The CDR3 sequence is 13 residues long. Germline V gives CDR1 SNHLY, CDR2 FYNNEI. In nucleotides, the CDR3 is TGTGCCAGCAGGAGGGACATTTCCTACGAGCAGTACTTC. This sequence encodes CASRRDISYEQYF.

The rearrangement links TRBV25-1 to TRBJ1-2; a weak D match, TRBD1 (5 bases). CDR1 is MGHDK, CDR2 SYGVNS, per germline. The CDR3 is made up of 12 amino acids. V lost 7 bases and J 2 bases, leaving 8 bases between the germline ends. CDR3 protein: CASMGVNYGYTF. CDR3 DNA sequence: TGTGCCAGCATGGGGGTGAACTATGGCTACACCTTC.

This clone has more than one count but fewer than ten. The chain uses TRBV5-6 and TRBJ1-6, with no clear D. The V end lost 0 bases, the J end lost 0 bases, and 10 bases lay between the germline ends. The CDR3 consists of 17 residues. Germline assignment: CDR1 SGHDT and CDR2 YYEEEE. CDR3 amino acids: CASSLGRSSSYNSPLHF. Here the CDR3 DNA reads TGTGCCAGCAGCTTGGGCCGGTCGAGCTCCTATAATTCACCCCTCCACTTT.

This clone came up a few times. The chain joins TRBV15 to TRBJ1-5, with 10 bases that match TRBD1. CDR1 LNHNV and CDR2 YYDKDF come from the germline V gene (reference sequence). V lost 5 bases, J lost 4 bases, and 2 bases stayed unmatched. CDR3 length: 14 amino acids. The DNA for the CDR3 is TGTGCCACCAGCGGGGACAGGGGAAATCAGCCCCAGCATTTT. Encoded protein: CATSGDRGNQPQHF.

The chain links TRBV7-8 to TRBJ2-1; no clear D gene. Germline V lookup: CDR1 SGHVS, CDR2 FQNEAQ. V was cut by 3 bases and J by 5 bases, with 8 bases left in between. This CDR3 is built from 13 residues. This CDR3 is CASSLTRDNEQFF. CDR3 DNA sequence: TGTGCCAGCAGCTTGACTCGAGACAATGAGCAGTTCTTC.